A selection of T cell receptor beta chains follows, all from one sample in a study of CD4 T cells in relation to SARS-CoV-2 and coronaviruses. TCRdb's table, derived via immunoSEQ multiplex PCR, lists solely in-frame clones and lacks some. This repertoire shows 43,000 or so clones, about 80% found once; its top ten account for under 1.5%. These receptors are not linked to any known antigen. The specimen was naive CD4+ T cells from PBMCs, cultured in vitro. These receptors were collected from an adult with COVID-19. Both conserved end residues are part of each CDR3. Fields, in order: J gene, D gene, V gene, clone size, CDR3 protein, CDR3 DNA. The D gene is left open where the match is weak. Clone size is stated in some rows and not others, as once, few, many or a class when expanded.

TRBJ2-7,TRBD2,TRBV7-2,.,CASSSLAGGGLPYEQYF,TGTGCCAGCAGCTCTTTAGCGGGAGGGGGACTTCCCTACGAGCAGTACTTC
TRBJ1-4,TRBD1,TRBV6-5,.,CASSLDREGEKLFF,TGTGCCAGCAGCCTGGACAGGGAAGGTGAAAAACTGTTTTTT
TRBJ2-1,TRBD2,TRBV5-1,.,CASSTGLAGTNEQFF,TGCGCCAGCAGCACCGGACTAGCGGGAACCAATGAGCAGTTCTTC
TRBJ1-1,.,TRBV7-9,.,CATRDTVDTEAFF,TGTGCCACCCGGGACACCGTCGACACTGAAGCTTTCTTT
TRBJ2-4,TRBD2,TRBV19,.,CASSIRFGGRVDIQYF,TGTGCCAGTAGTATTCGGTTTGGCGGGAGGGTGGACATTCAGTACTTC
TRBJ2-7,.,TRBV7-9,few,CASSLVLRRGSYEQYF,TGTGCCAGCAGCTTAGTACTGCGGAGAGGGTCCTACGAGCAGTACTTC
TRBJ2-5,.,TRBV28,.,CASSRANQETQYF,TGTGCCAGCAGCAGGGCAAACCAAGAGACCCAGTACTTC
TRBJ2-5,TRBD1,TRBV15,once,CATSSSGTGREYF,TGTGCCACCAGCAGTTCCGGGACAGGTCGGGAGTACTTC
TRBJ2-5,TRBD1,TRBV7-2,.,CASIPGQGIQETQYF,TGTGCCAGCATACCGGGACAGGGGATCCAAGAGACCCAGTACTTC
TRBJ2-3,.,TRBV10-3,.,CAIAGDTQYF,TGTGCCATCGCGGGAGATACGCAGTATTTT
TRBJ2-2,.,TRBV11-3,once,CASRGQNNTGELFF,TGTGCCAGCAGAGGACAGAACAACACCGGGGAGCTGTTTTTT
TRBJ2-1,TRBD2,TRBV4-1,.,CASSQHSGRAREYNEQFF,TGCGCCAGCAGCCAACATAGCGGGAGGGCCAGGGAGTACAATGAGCAGTTCTTC
TRBJ1-2,TRBD1,TRBV5-4,.,CASSRDSNYGYTF,TGTGCCAGCAGCAGGGACAGCAACTATGGCTACACCTTC
TRBJ2-1,TRBD2,TRBV4-2,.,CASSHTSGSIWGNEQFF,TGTGCCAGCAGCCATACTAGCGGGAGTATTTGGGGCAATGAGCAGTTCTTC
TRBJ2-1,.,TRBV30,.,CAWSWRQTYNEQFF,TGTGCCTGGAGTTGGAGGCAAACCTACAATGAGCAGTTCTTC
TRBJ2-1,.,TRBV21-1,.,CASKDRWNEQFF,TGTGCCAGCAAAGACCGGTGGAATGAGCAGTTCTTC
TRBJ2-2,.,TRBV2,.,CASSGYYGANTGELFF,TGTGCCAGCAGTGGGTACTACGGGGCGAACACCGGGGAGCTGTTTTTT
TRBJ2-3,TRBD2,TRBV9,once,CASSTTGLAGVLGVTDTQYF,TGTGCCAGCAGCACAACCGGACTAGCGGGAGTTTTGGGGGTCACAGATACGCAGTATTTT
TRBJ2-7,.,TRBV2,once,CASSVYNEQYF,TGTGCCAGCAGTGTTTATAACGAGCAGTACTTC
TRBJ2-7,.,TRBV4-2,.,CASSPSTSDSSYEQYF,TGTGCCAGCAGCCCCAGCACCTCGGACAGCTCCTACGAGCAGTACTTC
TRBJ2-7,.,TRBV11-2,.,CASSPDLIQQYF,TGTGCCAGCAGCCCGGACCTTATCCAGCAGTACTTC
TRBJ2-5,TRBD1,TRBV19,.,CASSIAAGGETQYF,TGTGCCAGTAGTATAGCGGCAGGGGGAGAGACCCAGTACTTC
TRBJ1-3,TRBD1,TRBV19,.,CASTLSRDRGNTIYF,TGTGCCAGTACCCTTTCACGGGACAGAGGAAACACCATATATTTT
TRBJ1-6,.,TRBV4-1,.,CASSHGPTHSENSPLHF,TGCGCCAGCAGCCACGGGCCGACTCATTCGGAGAATTCACCCCTCCACTTT